A selection of T cell receptor beta chains follows, all from one sample in a study of blood T cell repertoires in COVID-19. Sequencing was performed with immunoSEQ multiplex PCR; in TCRdb, only in-frame clones are kept and a portion is missing. The data contain fewer than 250,000 clones, about 83% of them seen just once; the ten biggest clones take up approximately 4%. The source material was PBMCs or T cells enriched from blood (not recorded which). These receptors all stem from a woman between 40 and 55 years old who had been exposed to COVID-19. Each CDR3 is given without its conserved first and last residue.

V gene	J gene	CDR3 protein
TRBV10-3	TRBJ2-1	AISEVMAGVYYEQF
TRBV7-2	TRBJ1-5	ASSLTGSSNQPQH
TRBV5-5	TRBJ1-2	ASSLTSLKNYGYT
TRBV7-9	TRBJ2-1	ASSSDRGLLNEQF
TRBV9	TRBJ1-2	ASSVQGNNYGYT
TRBV6-2/TRBV6-3	TRBJ2-2	ASSYGLADTGELF
TRBV5-1	TRBJ2-2	ASSFPGQGNTGELF
TRBV4-1	TRBJ1-2	ASSQESGRGYGYT
TRBV7-6	TRBJ1-2	ASSPGGYYGYT
TRBV2	TRBJ2-1	ASSPNRGNEQF
TRBV7-2	TRBJ2-3	ASSQDRDSTDTQY
TRBV19	TRBJ2-7	ASTTTRTGTGAYEQY
TRBV7-6	TRBJ2-3	ASSLEGQSTDTQY
TRBV5-6	TRBJ1-2	ASSYRGADYGYT
TRBV11-2	TRBJ1-2	ASRTIGQQVYGYT
TRBV20-1	TRBJ1-1	SVYTNTEAF
TRBV4-2	TRBJ2-1	ASSARNRDWFNNEQF
TRBV7-9	TRBJ2-2	ASSVGGGRRGTGELF
TRBV19	TRBJ1-1	ASSIGSARGLTEAF
TRBV6-5	TRBJ2-2	ASGWQAGTGELF
TRBV29-1	TRBJ2-1	SALGGAGYNEQF
TRBV12-5	TRBJ2-2	ASGLGQRPGELF
TRBV7-9	TRBJ1-4	ASSSGNSNEKLF
TRBV14	TRBJ2-7	ASSQEHGFYEQY
TRBV6-5	TRBJ2-2	ASSYRTDVISGELF
TRBV2	TRBJ2-7	ASSGVYYEQY
TRBV27	TRBJ1-1	ASSLSGGRLHEAF
TRBV7-8	TRBJ1-6	ASSLGDGQRNSPLH
TRBV4-1	TRBJ1-4	ASSMRSQANEKLF
TRBV25-1	TRBJ2-6	ASSDLQGRDSGANVLT
TRBV5-1	TRBJ2-6	ASSHNRAGANVLT
TRBV19	TRBJ1-4	ARCRTGRGEKLF
TRBV11-2	TRBJ2-1	ASSSTGLAGSIEQF
TRBV24-1	TRBJ2-4	ATSDFRGGPPNIQY
TRBV28	TRBJ1-2	ASSRFNYGYT
TRBV2	TRBJ1-4	ASSGLGAGVNEKLF
TRBV6-5	TRBJ2-3	ATRTGGAGADTQY
TRBV10-3	TRBJ1-2	AISGSTASYGYT
TRBV4-1	TRBJ2-7	ASRQFRGGFYEQY
TRBV11-1	TRBJ1-1	ASSRRQAAEGTEAF
TRBV19	TRBJ2-3	ASSNIAGSGTDTQY
TRBV9	TRBJ1-1	ASSRRQAAVNTEAF
TRBV11-3	TRBJ2-7	ASSLIADEQY
TRBV10-1	TRBJ1-1	ASRARGTEAF
TRBV6-5	TRBJ2-7	ASSDTGIVYEQY
TRBV18	TRBJ2-1	ASSPASGGFNEQF
TRBV6-5	TRBJ1-5	ASIVWWGTNQPQH
TRBV5-1	TRBJ2-1	ASRIGGTEQF
TRBV19	TRBJ1-5	ASSIRPETGHQPQH
TRBV27	TRBJ2-7	ASSQPQGTEVYEQY
TRBV7-9	TRBJ1-6	ASSLMAGPSASSPLH
TRBV19	TRBJ1-6	ASSIDPAQGNSPLH
TRBV5-8	TRBJ2-3	ASSFGGLLQNTQY
TRBV29-1	TRBJ2-3	SAGTSGEYTDTQY